This T cell receptor beta chain was recorded in a study of response to subunit inactivated influenza vaccine. TCRdb re-analysed the RT-PCR reads in MiXCR, keeping a single row per CDR3 protein. The data show about 800,000 distinct CDR3 sequences, with around 21% seen just once and roughly 10% held by the top ten. Study results and limitations: Seasonal influenza vaccination, on each occasion, was suggested by the authors to recruit few new T cells.

The CDR3 is 18 amino acids. Germline assignment: CDR1 SGHTA and CDR2 FQGNSA. Unmatched junction bases numbered 7, after V lost 0 bases and J lost 5 bases. This clonotype was seen more than once but under ten times. Its antigen is still unknown. V gene TRBV7-2 combines with J gene TRBJ2-1; 13 nucleotides align to TRBD2. The sample was PBMCs from blood, taken more than 4 days after vaccination. The receptor's source is a man in his forties or fifties who received an inactivated influenza vaccine. CDR3 region: CASSLAVNGLAGDNEQFF. As DNA, the CDR3 is TGTGCCAGCAGCTTAGCGGTCAATGGACTAGCGGGAGACAATGAGCAGTTCTTC.